This TCR beta chain was profiled in a study of identical twins. The study, taken as a whole, reports: Beta out-of-frame sequences showed weaker excess twin sharing.

TCRdb passed the 5' RACE reads through MiXCR, listing each CDR3 protein once. The sample shows under 800,000 distinct CDR3 sequences, 21% of them seen only once. This clonotype has just one count. The antigen remains unidentified. This CDR3 has 17 amino acids. Germline CDR1 SGHAT, CDR2 FQNNGV. V was clipped by 5 bases and J by 4 bases; unmatched bases: 15. The data were also submitted as part of a second study, on T cells expressing NK-cell markers. That investigation notes: The sequencing cohort of eight donors included seven HCMV-seropositive individuals and one seronegative individual. Anti-gamma-delta TCR antibody use in several experiments restricted sorting to alpha-beta TCR T cells.

Sequencing was carried out using PBMCs. This receptor was obtained from a woman younger than 30 in good health. The rearrangement uses TRBV11-2 and TRBJ2-5, with 8 bases lining up with TRBD1. CDR3 bases: TGTGCCAGCAGCGATCACCTGGGACAGGTGGGAGGAGAGACCCAGTACTTC. This gives the protein CASSDHLGQVGGETQYF. Looking up the rest from reference TRBV11-2 and TRBJ2-5 gives the full variable domain: EAGVAQSPRYKIIEKRQSVAFWCNPISGHATLYWYQQILGQGPKLLIQFQNNGVVDDSQLPKDRFSAERLKGVDSTLKIQPAKLEDSAVYLCASSDHLGQVGGETQYFGPGTRLLVL.